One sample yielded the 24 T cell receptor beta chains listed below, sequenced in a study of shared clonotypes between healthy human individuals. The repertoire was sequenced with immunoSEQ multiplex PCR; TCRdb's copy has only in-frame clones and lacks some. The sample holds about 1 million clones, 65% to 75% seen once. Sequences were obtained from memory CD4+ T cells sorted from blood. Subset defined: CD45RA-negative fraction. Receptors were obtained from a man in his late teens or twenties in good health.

The CDR3 spells CASTLNRLSTDTQYF. The CDR3, as DNA: TGTGCCAGCACCCTCAATCGACTGAGCACAGATACGCAGTATTTT. This rearrangement joins TRBV6-5 to TRBJ2-3, with D hard to call. The CDR3 has 15 residues. V shed 7 bases and J shed 0 bases, with 14 bases lying between them. Germline V gives CDR1 MNHEY, CDR2 SVGAGI.

In DNA, the CDR3 is TGTGCCAGCAGTGTGCAGGGGACCGGGGAGCTGTTTTTT. Protein: CASSVQGTGELFF. The chain joins TRBV6-1 to TRBJ2-2; tentative D call: TRBD1 (6 bases). The germline V gene has CDR1 MNHNS and CDR2 SASEGT. The CDR3 consists of 13 residues. With 4 bases removed from V and 5 bases from J, the gap between germline ends came to 8 bases.

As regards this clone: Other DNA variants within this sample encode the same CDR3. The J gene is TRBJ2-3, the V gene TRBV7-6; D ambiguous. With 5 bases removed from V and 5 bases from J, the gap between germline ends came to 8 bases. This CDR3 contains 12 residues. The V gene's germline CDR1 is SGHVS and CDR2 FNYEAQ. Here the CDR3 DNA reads TGTGCCAGCAGCCTCGTAGGAGATACGCAGTATTTT. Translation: CASSLVGDTQYF.

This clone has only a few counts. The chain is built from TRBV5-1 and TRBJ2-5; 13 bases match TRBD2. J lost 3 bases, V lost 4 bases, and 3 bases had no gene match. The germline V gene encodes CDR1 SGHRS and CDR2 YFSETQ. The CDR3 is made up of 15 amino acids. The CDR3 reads CASSHGTSGKETQYF. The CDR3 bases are TGCGCCAGCAGCCACGGGACTAGCGGGAAAGAGACCCAGTACTTC.

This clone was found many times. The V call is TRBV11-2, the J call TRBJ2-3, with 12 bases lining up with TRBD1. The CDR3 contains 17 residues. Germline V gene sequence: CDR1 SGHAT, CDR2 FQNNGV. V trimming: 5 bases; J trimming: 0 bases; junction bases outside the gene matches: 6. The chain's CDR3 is CASSGDRGLYSTDTQYF. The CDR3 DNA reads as TGTGCCAGCAGCGGGGACAGGGGGCTGTATAGCACAGATACGCAGTATTTT.

CDR3 coding DNA: TGCGCCAGCAGCCCCGGGGGGAGCTCCTATAATTCACCCCTCCACTTT. Its protein product is CASSPGGSSYNSPLHF. This chain uses TRBV5-1 with TRBJ1-6; maybe TRBD1 (5 bases). There are 16 residues in the CDR3. The ends were cut back, 4 bases at V and 0 bases at J, with 11 bases in the middle. Germline assignment: CDR1 SGHRS and CDR2 YFSETQ.

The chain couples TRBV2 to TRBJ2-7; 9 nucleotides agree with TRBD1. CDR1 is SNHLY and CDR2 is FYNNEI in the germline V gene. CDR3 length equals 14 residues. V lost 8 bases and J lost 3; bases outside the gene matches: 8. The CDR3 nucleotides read TGTGCCAGCCGAGGGGGGACAGGGAACTACGAGCAGTACTTC. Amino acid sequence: CASRGGTGNYEQYF.

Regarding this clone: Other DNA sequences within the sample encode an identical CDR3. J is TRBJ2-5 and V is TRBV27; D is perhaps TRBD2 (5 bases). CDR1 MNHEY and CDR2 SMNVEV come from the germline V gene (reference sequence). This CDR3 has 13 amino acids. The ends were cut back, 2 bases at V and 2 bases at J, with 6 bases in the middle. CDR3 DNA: TGTGCCAGCAGTTTACGGGGTCAAGAGACCCAGTACTTC. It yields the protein CASSLRGQETQYF.

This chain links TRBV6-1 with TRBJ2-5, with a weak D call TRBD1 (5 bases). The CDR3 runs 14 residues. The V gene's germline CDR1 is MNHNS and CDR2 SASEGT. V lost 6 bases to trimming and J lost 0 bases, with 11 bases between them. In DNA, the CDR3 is TGTGCCAGCAGCGCCGACAGTTACCAAGAGACCCAGTACTTC. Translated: CASSADSYQETQYF.

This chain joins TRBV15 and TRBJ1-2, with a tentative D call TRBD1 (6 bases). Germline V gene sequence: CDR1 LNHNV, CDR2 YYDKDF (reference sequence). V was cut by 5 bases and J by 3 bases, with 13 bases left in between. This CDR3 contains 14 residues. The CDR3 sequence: CATSAYRQDYGYTF. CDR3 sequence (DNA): TGTGCCACCAGCGCCTACCGACAGGACTATGGCTACACCTTC.

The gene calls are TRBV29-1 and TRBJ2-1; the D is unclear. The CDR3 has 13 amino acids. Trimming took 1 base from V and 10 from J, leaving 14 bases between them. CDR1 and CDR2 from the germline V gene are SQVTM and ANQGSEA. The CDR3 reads CSVEGALSSEQFF. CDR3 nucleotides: TGCAGCGTTGAAGGCGCCTTGAGTTCGGAGCAGTTCTTC.

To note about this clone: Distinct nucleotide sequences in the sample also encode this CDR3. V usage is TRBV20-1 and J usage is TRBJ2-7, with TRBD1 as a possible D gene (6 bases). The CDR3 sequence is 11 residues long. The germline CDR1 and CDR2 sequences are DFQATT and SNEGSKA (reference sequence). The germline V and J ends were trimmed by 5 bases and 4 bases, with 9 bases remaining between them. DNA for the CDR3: TGCAGTGCTGAACAGGGTTACGAGCAGTACTTC. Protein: CSAEQGYEQYF.

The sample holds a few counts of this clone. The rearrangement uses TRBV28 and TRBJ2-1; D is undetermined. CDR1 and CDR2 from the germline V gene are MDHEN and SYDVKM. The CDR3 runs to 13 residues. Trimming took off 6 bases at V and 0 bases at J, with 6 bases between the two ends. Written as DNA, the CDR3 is TGTGCCAGCAGCCCTCGCTCCTACAATGAGCAGTTCTTC. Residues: CASSPRSYNEQFF. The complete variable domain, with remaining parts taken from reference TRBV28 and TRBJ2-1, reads DVKVTQSSRYLVKRTGEKVFLECVQDMDHENMFWYRQDPGLGLRLIYFSYDVKMKEKGDIPEGYSVSREKKERFSLILESASTNQTSMYLCASSPRSYNEQFFGPGTRLTVL.

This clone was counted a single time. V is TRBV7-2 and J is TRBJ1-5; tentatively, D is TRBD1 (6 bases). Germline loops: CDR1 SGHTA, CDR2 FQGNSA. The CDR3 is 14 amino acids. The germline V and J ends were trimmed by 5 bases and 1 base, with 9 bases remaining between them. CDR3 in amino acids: CASSVDRSNQPQHF. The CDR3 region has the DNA TGTGCCAGCAGCGTAGACAGGAGCAATCAGCCCCAGCATTTT.

The CDR3 nucleotides read TGCGCCAGCCGCCGTTATTCCGGGACTAACTACGAGCAGTACTTC. Its protein is CASRRYSGTNYEQYF. This chain uses TRBV5-1 with TRBJ2-7, with 7 bases that match TRBD2. The CDR3 covers 15 residues. V was clipped by 7 bases and J by 3 bases; unmatched bases: 13. Germline V lookup: CDR1 SGHRS, CDR2 YFSETQ. Supplemented by reference TRBV5-1 and TRBJ2-7, the full variable domain reads KAGVTQTPRYLIKTRGQQVTLSCSPISGHRSVSWYQQTPGQGLQFLFEYFSETQRNKGNFPGRFSGRQFSNSRSEMNVSTLELGDSALYLCASRRYSGTNYEQYFGPGTRLTVT.

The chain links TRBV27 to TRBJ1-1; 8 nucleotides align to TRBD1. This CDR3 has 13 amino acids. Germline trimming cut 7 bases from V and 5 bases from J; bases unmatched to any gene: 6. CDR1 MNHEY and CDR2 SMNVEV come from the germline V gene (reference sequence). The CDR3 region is CASNLRQGTEAFF. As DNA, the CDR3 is TGTGCCAGCAACTTGAGACAGGGGACTGAAGCTTTCTTT.

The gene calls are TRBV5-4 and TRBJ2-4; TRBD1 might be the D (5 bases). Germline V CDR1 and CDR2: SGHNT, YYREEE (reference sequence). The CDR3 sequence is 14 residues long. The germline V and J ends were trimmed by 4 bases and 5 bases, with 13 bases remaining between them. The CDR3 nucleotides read TGTGCCAGCAGCCAGCAATCAGGGCAAAACATTCAGTACTTC. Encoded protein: CASSQQSGQNIQYF.

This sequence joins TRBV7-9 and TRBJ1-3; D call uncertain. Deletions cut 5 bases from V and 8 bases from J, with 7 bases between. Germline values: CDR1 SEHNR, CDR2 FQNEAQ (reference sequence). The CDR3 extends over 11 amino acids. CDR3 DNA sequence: TGTGCCAGCAGCCCGAGAGACACCATATATTTT. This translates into CASSPRDTIYF.

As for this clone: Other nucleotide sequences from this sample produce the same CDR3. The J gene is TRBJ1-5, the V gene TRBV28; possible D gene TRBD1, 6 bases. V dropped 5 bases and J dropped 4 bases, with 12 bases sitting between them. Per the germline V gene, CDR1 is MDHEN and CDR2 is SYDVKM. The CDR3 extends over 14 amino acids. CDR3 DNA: TGTGCCAGCAGTCCCGGACAGAGGAATCAGCCCCAGCATTTT. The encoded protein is CASSPGQRNQPQHF.

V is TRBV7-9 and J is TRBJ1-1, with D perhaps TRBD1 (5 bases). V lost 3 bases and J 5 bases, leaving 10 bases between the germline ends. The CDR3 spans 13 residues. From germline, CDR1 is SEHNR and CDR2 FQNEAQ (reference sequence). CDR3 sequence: CASSFGGYTEAFF. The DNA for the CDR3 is TGTGCCAGCAGCTTTGGGGGATATACTGAAGCTTTCTTT.

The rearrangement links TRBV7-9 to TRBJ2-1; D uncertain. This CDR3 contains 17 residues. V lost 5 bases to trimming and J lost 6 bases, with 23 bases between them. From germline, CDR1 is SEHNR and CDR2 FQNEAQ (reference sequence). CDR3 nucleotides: TGTGCCAGCAGCACTCGTTTATCTGACCACCCAGGCAATGAGCAGTTCTTC. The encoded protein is CASSTRLSDHPGNEQFF.

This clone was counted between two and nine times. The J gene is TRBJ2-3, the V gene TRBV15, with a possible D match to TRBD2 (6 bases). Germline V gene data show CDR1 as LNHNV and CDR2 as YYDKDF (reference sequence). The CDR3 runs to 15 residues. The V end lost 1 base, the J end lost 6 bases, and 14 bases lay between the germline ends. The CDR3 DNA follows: TGTGCCACCAGCAGAGGTGGAGGGTCCGAGGATACGCAGTATTTT. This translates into CATSRGGGSEDTQYF.

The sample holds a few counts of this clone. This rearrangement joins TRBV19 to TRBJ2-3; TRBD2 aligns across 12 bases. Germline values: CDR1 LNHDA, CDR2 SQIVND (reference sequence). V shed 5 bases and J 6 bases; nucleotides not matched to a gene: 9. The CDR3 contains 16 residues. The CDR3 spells CASSERTSGTVDTQYF. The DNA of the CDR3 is TGTGCCAGTAGTGAACGGACTAGCGGGACTGTTGATACGCAGTATTTT.

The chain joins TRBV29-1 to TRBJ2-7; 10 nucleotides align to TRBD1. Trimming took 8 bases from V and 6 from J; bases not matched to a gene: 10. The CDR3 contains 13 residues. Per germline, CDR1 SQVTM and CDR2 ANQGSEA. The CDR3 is CSIYRDRGSEQYF. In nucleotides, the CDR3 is TGCAGCATTTACCGGGACAGGGGCAGCGAGCAGTACTTC.